A single sample is the source of the 14 T cell receptor beta chains below, sequenced in a study of T cell repertoires in cytomegalovirus infection. No antigens are known for them. TCRdb reprocessed the reads via MiXCR and lists one record per CDR3 protein. The repertoire holds approximately 990,000 distinct CDR3 sequences, with around 30% as singletons. Sequencing used cultured CD8+ T cells from PBMCs, obtained from culture after CMV antigen stimulation. All receptors derive from a human donor in good health (CMV status not recorded). Some clones in this sample may be carry-over from other donors' samples.

In its sample, this clonotype was seen a few times. The rearrangement joins TRBV7-9 to TRBJ2-5; TRBD1 matches 10 bases. There are 15 residues in the CDR3. After removal of 3 bases from V and 2 bases from J, the junction contained 3 bases not matched to a gene. Germline CDR1 is SEHNR and CDR2 is FQNEAQ (reference sequence). The CDR3 region has the DNA TGTGCCAGCAGCTTCCGGGACAGGGGTCAAGAGACCCAGTACTTC. This encodes CASSFRDRGQETQYF.

A few counts support this clonotype. V is TRBV19 and J is TRBJ2-1; TRBD2 matches 12 bases. J was trimmed by 10 bases and V by 5 bases; bases with no gene match: 6. Germline values: CDR1 LNHDA, CDR2 SQIVND (reference sequence). This CDR3 spans 14 amino acids. The CDR3 nucleotides are TGTGCCAGTAGTTCGGGACTAGCGGGCACCGAGCAGTTCTTC. Translated, it gives CASSSGLAGTEQFF.

The genes are TRBV6-4 and TRBJ1-1; D is uncertain. V was shortened by 3 bases and J by 4 bases, with 9 bases between the two germline ends. The CDR3 contains 13 residues. CDR1 is MRHNA and CDR2 is SNTAGT in the germline V gene. CDR3 coding DNA: TGTGCCAGCAGTGAACGTCGGTTCACTGAAGCTTTCTTT. Its protein is CASSERRFTEAFF.

The chain couples TRBV11-2 to TRBJ2-1; the D gene could be TRBD1 or TRBD2 (5 bases each). The V end was cut by 1 base, the J end by 3 bases, with 13 bases between. Germline lookup yields CDR1 SGHAT and CDR2 FQNNGV. The CDR3 runs 16 residues. CDR3 nucleotides: TGTGCCAGCAGCTTAGGGATGGGGGACCTCTACAATGAGCAGTTCTTC. It translates to CASSLGMGDLYNEQFF.

This clonotype has more than one count but fewer than ten. This chain connects TRBV20-1 to TRBJ2-3, with D perhaps assigned TRBD1 or TRBD2 (6 bases each). Germline values: CDR1 DFQATT, CDR2 SNEGSKA (reference sequence). This CDR3 contains 17 residues. The germline V and J ends were trimmed by 0 bases and 5 bases, with 21 bases remaining between them. CDR3 residues: CSAREEGPGAPVDTQYF. In DNA, the CDR3 is TGCAGTGCTAGAGAAGAAGGCCCGGGGGCGCCGGTAGATACGCAGTATTTT.

The rearrangement links TRBV29-1 to TRBJ1-1; 7 nucleotides align to TRBD1. CDR1 and CDR2 (germline): SQVTM, ANQGSEA. Trimming removed 5 bases from V and 10 bases from J; junction bases left unmatched: 4. CDR3 length equals 10 residues. The CDR3: CSVRDSRAFF. The CDR3 region has the DNA TGCAGCGTTCGGGACAGCAGAGCTTTCTTT.

The chain combines TRBV6-1 with TRBJ1-1; D is possibly TRBD1 (5 bases). Germline CDR1 reads MNHNS; CDR2 reads SASEGT. V lost 2 bases and J lost 3, with 13 bases in between. The CDR3 runs 15 residues. DNA of the CDR3: TGTGCCAGCAGTGAATCCCCCCCAGGGTACACTGAAGCTTTCTTT. Amino acids: CASSESPPGYTEAFF.

This clonotype was seen only once. V gene TRBV27 combines with J gene TRBJ2-5, with D unclear. This CDR3 is 12 amino acids long. The V gene lost 6 bases and the J gene lost 3 bases, with 8 bases spanning the gap. Germline-derived CDR1 and CDR2 are MNHEY and SMNVEV (reference sequence). CDR3 DNA sequence: TGTGCCAGCAGCGAAGATAAAGAGACCCAGTACTTC. The encoded protein is CASSEDKETQYF.

The CDR3 sequence is CASNREAADTQYF. CDR3 sequence (DNA): TGTGCCAGCAACAGGGAGGCGGCAGATACGCAGTATTTT. The J gene is TRBJ2-3, the V gene TRBV10-3; D may match TRBD1 or TRBD2 (6 bases each). The CDR3 is made up of 13 amino acids. The germline gives CDR1 ENHRY, CDR2 SYGVKD. V was pared by 10 bases and J by 4 bases, with 15 bases between.

The chain joins TRBV28 to TRBJ2-7; no definite D call. Trimming removed 6 bases at V and 2 bases at J, with 11 bases between. The germline CDR1 and CDR2 sequences are MDHEN and SYDVKM. The CDR3 extends over 13 amino acids. The CDR3 region is CASSSRLTYEQYV. CDR3 DNA: TGTGCCAGCAGCTCCAGGCTTACCTACGAGCAGTACGTC.

V usage is TRBV12-3 or TRBV12-4 and J usage is TRBJ2-5, with no clear D. Trimming shortened V by 5 bases and J by 4 bases, and 8 bases separated the two germline ends. The CDR3 extends over 12 amino acids. As DNA, the CDR3 is TGTGCCAGCAGTAACCCGGGAGAGACCCAGTACTTC. This sequence encodes CASSNPGETQYF.

This clonotype was seen ten or more times. The rearrangement links TRBV12-3 or TRBV12-4 to TRBJ2-1; 14 nucleotides match TRBD2. Losses at the gene ends were 9 bases for V and 7 bases for J; bases not matched to a gene: 8. The CDR3 loop spans 15 amino acids. The CDR3 here is CASLGTSGGLNEQFF. In nucleotides, the CDR3 is TGTGCCAGTTTGGGGACTAGCGGGGGCCTAAATGAGCAGTTCTTC.

The rearrangement joins TRBV7-8 to TRBJ1-2; 8 bases fit TRBD1. The germline gives CDR1 SGHVS, CDR2 FQNEAQ. V lost 5 bases and J lost 3; bases outside the gene matches: 14. CDR3 length equals 17 residues. CDR3 DNA: TGTGCCAGCAGCGCCTGGACAGGGCCATCGCGGGACTATGGCTACACCTTC. This encodes CASSAWTGPSRDYGYTF.

This chain links TRBV7-3 with TRBJ1-5; 7 nucleotides agree with TRBD1. In germline, CDR1 is SGHTA, CDR2 FQGTGA. The CDR3 spans 13 residues. The V gene end was trimmed by 7 bases and the J gene end by 6 bases; junction bases not matched to a gene: 6. The CDR3, as DNA: TGTGCCAGCACCGAGGGGGCAGGTCAGCCCCAGCATTTT. Translating gives CASTEGAGQPQHF.